A selection of T cell receptor beta chains follows, all from one sample in a study of blood T cell repertoires in COVID-19. TCRdb's copy holds only in-frame clones and misses some; the assay was immunoSEQ multiplex PCR. The repertoire holds about 64,000 clones, with around nine tenths as singletons. The sample taken for sequencing was peripheral blood. The receptor set was obtained from an elderly woman with active COVID-19. CDR3s include the opening cysteine and the closing phenylalanine or tryptophan. The D gene is left open where the match is weak. Rows give clone size only sometimes, using once, few, many, or a class for an expanded clone.

J gene | D gene | clone size | V gene | CDR3 DNA | CDR3 protein
TRBJ1-2 | - | - | TRBV9 | TGTGCCAGCAGCGCCCCACAGATTAACTATGGCTACACCTTC | CASSAPQINYGYTF
TRBJ1-2 | - | - | TRBV10-3 | TGTGCCATCAGTGAACAGAACTATGGCTACACCTTC | CAISEQNYGYTF
TRBJ2-3 | - | - | TRBV5-4 | TGTGCCAGCGCCGAAGGGGGAGGGGACGGCTATAGCACAGATACGCAGTATTTT | CASAEGGGDGYSTDTQYF
TRBJ2-7 | TRBD1 | - | TRBV5-6 | TGTGCCAGCAGCTTGGCCCGGGACAGGGTCGCGTTTAGGCAGTACTTC | CASSLARDRVAFRQYF
TRBJ1-2 | - | - | TRBV6-5 | TGTGCCAGCAGCCAAGGTGGCGGACTGGGCTACACCTTC | CASSQGGGLGYTF
TRBJ2-5 | TRBD2 | - | TRBV3-1/TRBV3-2 | TGTGCCAGCAGCCAAATGTTAGCGGGAGAGACCCAGTACTTC | CASSQMLAGETQYF
TRBJ1-6 | - | - | TRBV27 | TGTGCCAGCGGAAAGCTAAATCAGGGAAGACATAATTCACCCCTCCACTTT | CASGKLNQGRHNSPLHF
TRBJ2-7 | - | - | TRBV28 | TGTGCCAGCAGTTTGCGCAGGGGTGGCGAGCAGTACTTC | CASSLRRGGEQYF
TRBJ2-5 | TRBD1 | - | TRBV2 | TGTGCCAGCAGTGTATCCAGGGGGTACCAAGAGACCCAGTACTTC | CASSVSRGYQETQYF
TRBJ2-3 | - | - | TRBV18 | TGTGCCAGCTCACCAATACTATCTACAGGCAGCACAGATACGCAGTATTTT | CASSPILSTGSTDTQYF
TRBJ2-3 | TRBD1 | once | TRBV5-1 | TGCGCCAGCAGCCCTGCCGGGACAGACACAGATACGCAGTATTTT | CASSPAGTDTDTQYF
TRBJ2-4 | - | - | TRBV2 | TGTGCCAGCACGGTCCTTGCCAAAAACATTCAGTACTTC | CASTVLAKNIQYF
TRBJ2-2 | TRBD2 | - | TRBV11-2 | TGTGCCAGCAGTTCGGGGGGGGTATTGGCAGGAAAGCTGTTTTTT | CASSSGGVLAGKLFF
TRBJ1-3 | - | - | TRBV5-5 | TGTGCCAGCAGCTGGGACACAGAAAACACCATATATTTT | CASSWDTENTIYF
TRBJ1-5 | - | - | TRBV16 | TGTGCCAGCAGCCTTGGACAATCGTCCCTCTTTCCCCAGCATTTT | CASSLGQSSLFPQHF
TRBJ2-2 | - | - | TRBV24-1 | TGTGCCACCAGTGACCCCACCAGGTCGGACACCGGGGAGCTGTTTTTT | CATSDPTRSDTGELFF
TRBJ1-4 | - | - | TRBV28 | TGTGCCAGCAGCACCACCCTGGGCAGGGGTCCGGAAAAACTGTTTTTT | CASSTTLGRGPEKLFF
TRBJ1-2 | - | once | TRBV7-9 | TGTGCCAGCAGCTTAGACCACGGTTTAACCTATGGCTACACCTTC | CASSLDHGLTYGYTF
TRBJ1-4 | - | - | TRBV9 | TGTGCCAGCAGCGTAGGAGTCGCAACTAATGAAAAACTGTTTTTT | CASSVGVATNEKLFF
TRBJ2-1 | TRBD2 | - | TRBV5-1 | TGCGCCAGCCGCGGGACTAGCGGGAGGGCCCCTTACAATGAGCAGTTCTTC | CASRGTSGRAPYNEQFF
TRBJ2-1 | TRBD2 | - | TRBV30 | TGTGCCTGGAGTGGGGCGGATCCGAGGGTAGCGGGAGGGTGGAATGAGCAGTTCTTC | CAWSGADPRVAGGWNEQFF
TRBJ1-6 | - | once | TRBV6-5 | TGTGCCAGCAGTTACTCGAAGGGGAATTCACCCCTCCACTTT | CASSYSKGNSPLHF
TRBJ1-5 | TRBD1 | - | TRBV28 | TGTGCCAGCAGTTTAGCCGGGACAGGGGGATCCAGGCCCCAGCATTTT | CASSLAGTGGSRPQHF
TRBJ1-1 | - | - | TRBV5-6 | TGTGCCAGCAGCTGGACTTCGAACACTGAAGCTTTCTTT | CASSWTSNTEAFF
TRBJ2-3 | TRBD2 | - | TRBV10-2 | TGCGCCAGTACCCCCAGAAAAGGCGGGGGAGCAGATACGCAGTATTTT | CASTPRKGGGADTQYF
TRBJ1-4 | TRBD1 | - | TRBV3-1/TRBV3-2 | TGTGCCAGCAGCCAAGCGGGACAGGGGCCAGATGAAAAACTGTTTTTT | CASSQAGQGPDEKLFF
TRBJ1-5 | - | - | TRBV28 | TGTGCCAGCAGTTTAGGAGGGGGCAATCAGCCCCAGCATTTT | CASSLGGGNQPQHF
TRBJ1-2 | - | - | TRBV5-6 | TGTGCCAGCAGCTTGGCTGGGGCCGAGTGGAGCGGCTACACCTTC | CASSLAGAEWSGYTF